These T cell receptor beta chains were read from a single sample in a study of naive and memory T cell subsets. TCRdb fed the UMI-ligation and nested PCR reads into MiXCR, producing one record per CDR3 protein. The table includes fewer than 150,000 distinct CDR3 sequences, about a fifth detected once. Specimen: naive CD8+ T cells from blood. These receptors were taken from a human donor in good health. The CDR3 runs from the conserved cysteine through the conserved F or W. The D gene is left open where the match is weak. Some rows mark clone size as missing; the rest say once, few, many or name a class of expanded clone.

J gene,V gene,D gene,clone size,CDR3 DNA,CDR3 protein
TRBJ1-6,TRBV12-3/TRBV12-4,-,-,TGTGCCAGCAGTCCCTCTGGGGTCACCTCACCCCTCCACTTT,CASSPSGVTSPLHF
TRBJ1-1,TRBV13,TRBD1,-,TGTGCCAGCAGCAGCCGGGACAGGCTGATGAACACTGAAGCTTTCTTT,CASSSRDRLMNTEAFF
TRBJ1-5,TRBV10-2,TRBD1,few,TGCGCCAGCAGTGACAGGGGGGAACAGCCCCAGCATTTT,CASSDRGEQPQHF
TRBJ2-7,TRBV12-3/TRBV12-4,-,few,TGTGCCAGCAGTTCGCGGTCGTTTGGCTACGAGCAGTACTTC,CASSSRSFGYEQYF
TRBJ2-7,TRBV4-1,-,-,TGCGCCAGCAGCCAAGAACATGCCGAGCAGTACTTC,CASSQEHAEQYF
TRBJ2-1,TRBV2,-,few,TGTGCCAGCCTAAACTTCCTTGAGGAGTTCTTC,CASLNFLEEFF
TRBJ1-1,TRBV28,TRBD1,few,TGTGCCAGCAGCCTCTCCCAGGGGGCGAGAACTGAAGCTTTCTTT,CASSLSQGARTEAFF
TRBJ2-7,TRBV15,TRBD2,few,TGTGCCACCCGGGAGGTCGAGTCCTACGAGCAGTACTTC,CATREVESYEQYF
TRBJ2-2,TRBV7-9,-,-,TGTGCCAGCAGCCCCCTTGACGGGAACACCGGGGAGCTGTTTTTT,CASSPLDGNTGELFF
TRBJ2-1,TRBV12-3/TRBV12-4,TRBD1,few,TGTGCCAGCAGTCCTGTGAGGGACAGCTACAATGAGCAGTTCTTC,CASSPVRDSYNEQFF
TRBJ2-1,TRBV12-3/TRBV12-4,TRBD2,few,TGTGCCAGCAGTTTTTCCGGACTAGCGGGAGGGCTTGGTGAGCAGTTCTTC,CASSFSGLAGGLGEQFF
TRBJ1-2,TRBV2,-,few,TGTGCCAGCAAAAGGCCTTCGGGGGGCTACACCTTC,CASKRPSGGYTF
TRBJ2-1,TRBV30,TRBD2,-,TGTGCCTGGGATTTTGGGGGAGGGGAGCAGTTCTTC,CAWDFGGGEQFF
TRBJ2-7,TRBV6-5,-,-,TGTGCCAGCAAAGTGGCGGGACGCTACGAGCAGTACTTC,CASKVAGRYEQYF
TRBJ2-1,TRBV9,-,-,TGTGCCAGCAGCGTAGGTGGGGGCCACAATGAGCAGTTCTTC,CASSVGGGHNEQFF
TRBJ1-2,TRBV12-3/TRBV12-4,-,few,TGTGCCAGCAGCCAAGAGGCCCTCGATAACTATGGCTACACCTTC,CASSQEALDNYGYTF
TRBJ2-5,TRBV4-1,-,few,TGCGCCAGCAGCCAAGGACTAGACGCCACAGAGACCCAGTACTTC,CASSQGLDATETQYF
TRBJ1-1,TRBV7-6,TRBD1,-,TGTGCCAGCAGCTTAGCGCCAGGGGGCACTGAAGCTTTCTTT,CASSLAPGGTEAFF
TRBJ2-7,TRBV28,-,-,TGTGCCAGCAGGGGGACGGACTACGAGCAGTACTTC,CASRGTDYEQYF
TRBJ1-5,TRBV4-1,-,-,TGCGCCAGCAGCCAAGTTCCGGGGCAGATCTCTCAGCCCCAGCATTTT,CASSQVPGQISQPQHF
TRBJ2-7,TRBV7-9,-,few,TGTGCCAGCAGCCCGGTTAGGGGGAGAGCCTACGAGCAGTACTTC,CASSPVRGRAYEQYF
TRBJ2-3,TRBV28,-,-,TGTGCCAGCAGTTTTTCCACGGGAAAGAGCACAGATACGCAGTATTTT,CASSFSTGKSTDTQYF
TRBJ2-7,TRBV3-1,-,few,TGTGCCAGCAGCCAAGACCCCTTATCGACAGCTTCCTACGAGCAGTACTTC,CASSQDPLSTASYEQYF
TRBJ1-5,TRBV30,-,-,TGTGCCTGGAGTTCCGATTCGACAGCGAATCAGCCCCAGCATTTT,CAWSSDSTANQPQHF
TRBJ2-7,TRBV5-1,TRBD2,few,TGCGCCAGCAGCTTGGCCCTTACGGAGCGGGATTTCTCGGAGCAGTACTTC,CASSLALTERDFSEQYF
TRBJ2-7,TRBV4-1,TRBD2,-,TGCGCCAGCAGCCAGGCCGGGACTAGCTCCTACGAGCAGTACTTC,CASSQAGTSSYEQYF
TRBJ1-1,TRBV4-1,-,few,TGCGCCAGCAGCCACTACAGGGTTGGCGACACTGAAGCTTTCTTT,CASSHYRVGDTEAFF
TRBJ2-1,TRBV7-8,-,few,TGTGCCAGCGGAAGATATAGCGGACCGTACAATGAGCAGTTCTTC,CASGRYSGPYNEQFF
TRBJ2-5,TRBV28,-,few,TGTGCCAGCAGTTACGACAGGGAGGCTCAAGAGACCCAGTACTTC,CASSYDREAQETQYF
TRBJ2-7,TRBV6-5,-,few,TGTGCCAGCAGTTATATACGGGAGAGGTCCTACGAGCAGTACTTC,CASSYIRERSYEQYF
TRBJ2-1,TRBV28,-,many,TGTGCCAGCAGTTTTCAGGGAGTCAATGAGCAGTTCTTC,CASSFQGVNEQFF
TRBJ2-5,TRBV5-1,TRBD1,-,TGCGCCAGCAGCTTGGCCGACAGGGGCTTATTCCAAGAGACCCAGTACTTC,CASSLADRGLFQETQYF
TRBJ1-1,TRBV29-1,-,-,TGCAGCGTTGAAGATCGGGAGGACTGGGGATCCACTGAAGCTTTCTTT,CSVEDREDWGSTEAFF
TRBJ1-1,TRBV5-4,TRBD1,few,TGTGCCAGCCACGGGACAGGGGGTACTGAAGCTTTCTTT,CASHGTGGTEAFF
TRBJ2-1,TRBV6-6,TRBD1,-,TGTGCCAGCAGTCCCGACAGGGTCTCCTACAATGAGCAGTTCTTC,CASSPDRVSYNEQFF
TRBJ2-7,TRBV7-8,TRBD2,few,TGTGCCAGCAGCTTTGAACTAGCGGGAGACGAGCAGTACTTC,CASSFELAGDEQYF